Listed below are T cell receptor beta chains from one sample, sequenced in a study of response to subunit inactivated influenza vaccine. MiXCR was run by TCRdb on the RT-PCR reads, yielding one entry per CDR3 protein. The sample lists around 750,000 distinct CDR3 sequences; 20% to 25% were seen once. The sequencing used PBMCs from blood, collected 5 to 6 days after vaccination. The source of these receptors is a man aged 45-60 years who received an inactivated influenza vaccine. Both conserved end residues are part of each CDR3. A D gene is named only where the DNA matches it firmly. A row's size may be missing; if present it is once, few, many or a size class.

few | TRBD1 | TRBJ1-5 | 14 | TRBV20-1 | TGCAGTGCTAGGGCTCGACAGGGAAATCAGCCCCAGCATTTT | CSARARQGNQPQHF
few | . | TRBJ2-1 | 13 | TRBV5-6 | TGTGCCAGCAGCTCTGGGACCGAAAATGAGCAGTTCTTC | CASSSGTENEQFF
. | . | TRBJ1-5 | 14 | TRBV7-9 | TGTGCCAGCAGCCCCTGGGACAAGAATCAGCCCCAGCATTTT | CASSPWDKNQPQHF
. | TRBD2 | TRBJ2-7 | 15 | TRBV6-2/TRBV6-3 | TGTGCCAGCAGTTACGACGGAGCGGGATCCTACGAGCAGTACTTC | CASSYDGAGSYEQYF
. | TRBD1 | TRBJ1-6 | 16 | TRBV25-1 | TGTGCCAGCAGTGAATTCAGTGCAGGGGGAGGTTCACCCCTCCACTTT | CASSEFSAGGGSPLHF
many | . | TRBJ1-5 | 15 | TRBV5-1 | TGCGCCAGCTTTTTTGGCCCGCGTTCTATTCAGCCCCAGCATTTT | CASFFGPRSIQPQHF
few | TRBD1 | TRBJ2-5 | 13 | TRBV29-1 | TGCAGCGTTGAGGGACAGGGGATGGGGACCCAGTACTTC | CSVEGQGMGTQYF
few | TRBD1 | TRBJ2-1 | 14 | TRBV20-1 | TGCAGTGCTAGAGACCTACAGGGGTCCAATGAGCAGTTCTTC | CSARDLQGSNEQFF
. | . | TRBJ2-3 | 15 | TRBV10-3 | TGTGCCATCAGAAACCGGGACATGAGCACAGATACGCAGTATTTT | CAIRNRDMSTDTQYF
many | TRBD2 | TRBJ2-1 | 12 | TRBV29-1 | TGCAGCGTTGAAGGCGGGAGCAATGAGCAGTTCTTC | CSVEGGSNEQFF
few | . | TRBJ2-1 | 12 | TRBV7-9 | TGTGCCAGCGGCCTGACGGGCAATGAGCAGTTCTTC | CASGLTGNEQFF
. | TRBD1 | TRBJ2-3 | 16 | TRBV15 | TGTGCCACCAGCAGAGAATCAGGGGGAAGCACAGATACGCAGTATTTT | CATSRESGGSTDTQYF
few | TRBD2 | TRBJ2-4 | 16 | TRBV7-2 | TGTGCCAGCAGCTTACGCGGGAGTCTCGGCAAAAACATTCAGTACTTC | CASSLRGSLGKNIQYF
few | TRBD2 | TRBJ2-5 | 16 | TRBV10-3 | TGTGCCATCAGTGGGACTAGCGGGGGACCCCAAGAGACCCAGTACTTC | CAISGTSGGPQETQYF
few | . | TRBJ2-7 | 15 | TRBV10-3 | TGTGCCATCAGTGAGGCAGACAGTTCCTCCTACGAGCAGTACTTC | CAISEADSSSYEQYF
few | . | TRBJ1-5 | 15 | TRBV5-5 | TGTGCCAGCAGCCTGATGTCCGGAACGGGTCAGCCCCAGCATTTT | CASSLMSGTGQPQHF
once | . | TRBJ2-1 | 13 | TRBV5-1 | TGCGCCAGCAGATTTGACATTTACAATGAGCAGTTCTTC | CASRFDIYNEQFF
few | TRBD1 | TRBJ2-5 | 16 | TRBV13 | TGTGCCAGCAGCTTAGGGGGGACAGAGACACAAGAGACCCAGTACTTC | CASSLGGTETQETQYF
few | . | TRBJ2-1 | 13 | TRBV29-1 | TGCAGCGTTGTACGGCGCGGCGTGCATGAGCAGTTCTTC | CSVVRRGVHEQFF
. | TRBD2 | TRBJ2-7 | 14 | TRBV28 | TGTGCCAGCAGTCCCTATAACCGGACTAGCGTGCAGTACTTC | CASSPYNRTSVQYF
. | TRBD2 | TRBJ2-1 | 14 | TRBV6-4 | TGTGCCAGCAGAGGCGGGAGAGGTTCGAATGAGCAGTTCTTC | CASRGGRGSNEQFF
. | . | TRBJ2-3 | 15 | TRBV5-1 | TGCGCCAGCAGCTTGGGGTCCGGTATCTCAGATACGCAGTATTTT | CASSLGSGISDTQYF
. | TRBD1 | TRBJ2-2 | 16 | TRBV5-1 | TGCGCCAGCAGCTCTCGGACAGGCACGTTGCCGGGGGAGCTGTTTTTT | CASSSRTGTLPGELFF
few | TRBD1 | TRBJ2-1 | 14 | TRBV29-1 | TGCAGCGTCCGGACAGGTCTCTCCTACAATGAGCAGTTCTTC | CSVRTGLSYNEQFF
many | . | TRBJ2-1 | 11 | TRBV7-9 | TGTGCCAGCAGCGTAGACAATGAGCAGTTCTTC | CASSVDNEQFF
few | . | TRBJ2-2 | 16 | TRBV7-2 | TGTGCCAGCAGCCCAGGGTCAGGCTCGACCACCGGGGAGCTGTTTTTT | CASSPGSGSTTGELFF
. | TRBD1 | TRBJ1-6 | 16 | TRBV20-1 | TGCAGTGCTAGAGATCAGACAGGGGGGAGGAATTCACCCCTCCACTTT | CSARDQTGGRNSPLHF
many | . | TRBJ2-7 | 13 | TRBV10-3 | TGTGCCATCAGTCCGGGACAAGCCTACGAGCAGTACTTC | CAISPGQAYEQYF
. | . | TRBJ2-6 | 14 | TRBV7-2 | TGTGCCAGCAGCTTAGGAGTAGGGGCCAACGTCCTGACTTTC | CASSLGVGANVLTF
few | . | TRBJ2-1 | 16 | TRBV20-1 | TGCAGTGCTAGCGGACTATCTCTAGGTTCCTACAATGAGCAGTTCTTC | CSASGLSLGSYNEQFF
. | . | TRBJ2-3 | 14 | TRBV9 | TGTGCCAGCAGCGTAAGGGAGGAGAGAGATACGCAGTATTTT | CASSVREERDTQYF
. | TRBD2 | TRBJ2-5 | 20 | TRBV6-2/TRBV6-3 | TGTGCCAGCAGTTACTCGTTTTATCTAGCGGGGGGGACTATCCAAGAGACCCAGTACTTC | CASSYSFYLAGGTIQETQYF
few | . | TRBJ2-6 | 15 | TRBV5-5 | TGTGCCAGCAGCTTGGAAGGGTACGGGGCCAACGTCCTGACTTTC | CASSLEGYGANVLTF
. | . | TRBJ1-5 | 14 | TRBV6-1 | TGTGCCAGCAGAGAGACGGTGAGCAATCAGCCCCAGCATTTT | CASRETVSNQPQHF
. | . | TRBJ2-5 | 15 | TRBV15 | TGTGCCACCAGCAGAGTGATGAGGGAGGAAGAGACCCAGTACTTC | CATSRVMREEETQYF
few | TRBD1 | TRBJ1-2 | 14 | TRBV20-1 | TGCAGTCTCCGGGACAGAGGCACACTCTATGGCTACACCTTC | CSLRDRGTLYGYTF
. | TRBD2 | TRBJ2-3 | 14 | TRBV12-3/TRBV12-4 | TGTGCCAGCACCGATAGCGGGATCACAGATACGCAGTATTTT | CASTDSGITDTQYF
few | . | TRBJ1-2 | 13 | TRBV30 | TGTGCCTGGAGTCCGGACGGTAGCTATGGCTACACCTTC | CAWSPDGSYGYTF
. | TRBD2 | TRBJ2-2 | 16 | TRBV27 | TGTGCCAGCAGTACGACTAGCGGGAGAGGCCCCGGGGAGCTGTTTTTT | CASSTTSGRGPGELFF
many | TRBD2 | TRBJ2-3 | 16 | TRBV7-9 | TGTGCCAGCAGACGACTTGGACTAGCGGGAAAAGATACGCAGTATTTT | CASRRLGLAGKDTQYF
. | . | TRBJ2-3 | 14 | TRBV24-1 | TGTGCCACAGTGGGACACCCTCGCACAGATACGCAGTATTTT | CATVGHPRTDTQYF
few | . | TRBJ1-2 | 13 | TRBV27 | TGTGCCAGCAGTTTACAAGCGGGCGATGGCTACACCTTC | CASSLQAGDGYTF
. | . | TRBJ2-1 | 18 | TRBV10-3 | TGTGCCATCAGGGTAGGAAATTCTGGGGGGCTAAACTACAATGAGCAGTTCTTC | CAIRVGNSGGLNYNEQFF
few | . | TRBJ2-2 | 18 | TRBV6-5 | TGTGCCAGCAGTTACACCGGTCCCAGACTAGCGAACACCGGGGAGCTGTTTTTT | CASSYTGPRLANTGELFF
. | . | TRBJ1-1 | 11 | TRBV29-1 | TGCAGCGTTGATCCGGGACAAAGAAGTTTCTTT | CSVDPGQRSFF
few | . | TRBJ2-3 | 15 | TRBV30 | TGTGCCTGGAGTCCAGGTGGGGGGCGAACAGATACGCAGTATTTT | CAWSPGGGRTDTQYF